The entry below gives a single TCR beta chain sequence along with its context. Its antigen remains undetermined. Base qualities are not recorded, but no much larger clone differs from it by a single base. The cohort consisted of 600 or so healthy bone marrow donors. Cohort members were all nominally healthy when sampled, although unrecorded immune exposures were likely present. The donor was CMV seropositive and belonged to the group of 250 to 300 seropositive cohort members. Each donor provided a peripheral blood sample, and peripheral blood mononuclear cells were used for TCR beta sequencing. Genomic DNA extraction from the blood cell samples was performed with the Qiagen DNeasy Blood Extraction Kit. V loses 4 bases at its end and J loses 0 bases; junction bases beyond the gene matches: 10. Based on the germline V gene, the CDR1 and CDR2 sequences are SGHRS and YFSETQ. The CDR3 contains 18 residues, cysteine and phenylalanine counted. Of all the DNA, just the CDR3 is kept, 54 bases in frame from base 1.

The library was prepared using the immunoSEQ multiplex PCR assay. A mixture of 60 forward primers for TCR Vbeta segments and 13 reverse primers for TCR Jbeta segments was used in the multiplex PCR. The CDR3 region of rearranged TCR beta genes was amplified from genomic DNA with a multiplex PCR assay. The amplified TCR beta libraries were sequenced on the Illumina HiSeq System as 87-base-pair reads. Per the original workflow: A later analysis tallied tens of millions of unique TCR beta chains across the 666 repertoires, and approximately 9.9 million of those chains were shared by two or more donors. To remove PCR and sequencing errors, raw reads were error-corrected and collapsed into unique sequences using a nearest-neighbor algorithm that merged closely related sequences. CDR3 sequences were aligned to IMGT reference sequences to assign V, D and J gene segments. For a sequence to be retained, a match of at least six nucleotides was required to both a V gene segment and a J gene segment. A rearrangement counted as productive if the CDR3 had no stop codons and remained in frame with V and J, and every other rearrangement counted as non-productive. Following IMGT convention, CDR3 was defined as the stretch from the second conserved V-encoded cysteine up to the conserved J-encoded phenylalanine. In an earlier analysis of roughly 610 of the donors, sequences lacking an unambiguous match to a single V gene segment were excluded. In an earlier analysis of several hundred of the donors, V segments were called functional above 56.7% productive rearrangements and were called segregating when the between-donor standard deviation exceeded 5%. A statistical classification framework was built for diagnosing cytomegalovirus status from the catalog of TCR beta chain sequences. V and J gene assignment, in a later analysis, came from comparing TCR nucleotide sequences with IMGT/GENE-DB human TR gene sequences. In a later analysis, CDR3 sequences and most-parsimonious VDJ recombination scenarios were assigned using the TCRdist pipeline. In a later analysis, each TCR beta chain was defined by its CDR3 amino acid sequence together with its V-gene family, and reads lacking a unique V-gene family were excluded. A later analysis removed several hundred highly shared, low-generation-probability nucleotide sequences to deal with suspected cross-contamination and a sequencing artifact. A later analysis calculated a clonal expansion index for each public chain from normalized within-repertoire ranks of inferred template counts. Generation probabilities in a later analysis came from a VDJ recombination model fitted to out-of-frame rearrangements, and those results were checked against IGoR. A later analysis scored TCR-TCR, TCR-HLA and TCR-CMV co-occurrence with hypergeometric tests, applying a repertoire-size bias correction to TCR pairs. A later analysis estimated false discovery rates by permuting HLA or CMV assignments 20 times. In a later analysis, co-occurring TCRs were grouped with DBSCAN, and TCRdist sequence similarity was added when clustering was performed within HLA-allele-positive subsets. For co-occurrence clustering, repertoires with fewer than 30,000 or more than 120,000 public chains were excluded, along with roughly 5 repertoires with anomalous nucleotide sharing. In its TCRdb copy, this immuneACCESS table keeps in-frame sequences only and misses some clones. Where compared with another copy, unresolved V genes explain less than half of these, and the others have no known cause. The DNA gave D and trimming, while V, J and clone size come from that table. A total of about 150,000 clones appear in this sample, more than 70% of them only once. Clones ranked in the top ten supply roughly 5.5% of the sample.

The data belong to a study of cytomegalovirus exposure and HLA in healthy donors listed by TCRdb under 2017. Describing the broader study: In an earlier analysis of 587 of the donors, around 300 Gb of sequence data and just under 120 million unique TCR beta sequences from about 179 million T cells were reported. An early release that covered fewer than 800 HLA-typed donors contained about 300 gigabases of sequencing data and 75 million to 100 million unique TCR sequences. Among the roughly 400 genotyped donors, 75% to 90% belonged to the genetic ancestry cluster associated with self-reported Caucasian donors. The aim of the study was to test whether cataloging public T cell receptors could identify signatures of past pathogen exposure. The study used immunosequencing to profile the T cell repertoires of under 700 subjects and linked those repertoires to cytomegalovirus serostatus. A separate validation cohort of about 110 different subjects was used in addition to the approximately 700-subject first cohort. High-throughput TCR immunosequencing, statistical association of individual TCRs with disease status, and machine learning were combined to predict cytomegalovirus infection status. A later analysis re-analyzed previously published TCR beta repertoires from several hundred donors and added high-resolution HLA genotyping to study TCR occurrence patterns. Rather than using new phenotypic data, the later analysis identified candidate immune exposures from TCR beta sequences and from how often those sequences occurred across donors. An earlier analysis of about 600 of the donors used high-throughput TCR beta sequencing to judge whether each TCR beta V gene segment behaved as functional or pseudogenic. Donor age, sex, ethnicity and CMV serostatus were compiled alongside the repertoire data. A later genetic analysis used genome-wide SNP genotypes for 398 of the 666 donors, treating that subset as a discovery cohort. Every discovery cohort repertoire had been produced on one sequencing platform. Both class I and class II loci were covered by HLA typing, at four-digit resolution. The number of donors typed differed by locus, with roughly 620-640 for A, B, C, DRB1 and DQB1, about 500 for DQA1, approximately 580 for DPA1, and under 490 for DPB1. Because of strong linkage in the cohort, five DR-DQ haplotypes were treated as single units for association and clustering. Among 300 to 500 genotyped donors of the cohort, an average of approximately 240,000 unique TCR beta nucleotide sequences was sequenced per donor, of which approximately 18% were non-productive.

Study-level results and caveats: In a later genetic analysis, a missense DCLRE1C variant was associated with V-gene and J-gene trimming of TCR beta chains, and the association was replicated in an independent cohort. The presence/absence analyses assumed that sequencing depth was roughly uniform across donors, and that assumption may not be true. According to the authors, the approach could potentially be generalized to other disease states and immunological phenotypes. In a later analysis, HLA-associated TCR beta chains showed more clonal expansion and lower generation probabilities than non-associated chains that were equally common. Some IMGT-functional V segments, including TRBV6-2 and TRBV6-3, could not be distinguished by the 87-base-pair reads and were therefore excluded. According to a later analysis, parvovirus B19, influenza, CMV and Epstein-Barr virus appeared linked to several top co-occurrence clusters. When HLA alleles, especially DR and DQ, strongly co-occurred, attributing TCR associations to individual alleles was difficult. The earlier analysis of 587 of the donors excluded 15 to 20 rarely observed V segments, including chromosome 9 orphons, because counts were too low. A cluster of highly shared sequence variants was judged likely to be a technical artifact of the sequencing pipeline. In vitro tests confirmed that a few of the cytomegalovirus-associated TCR beta chains recognize cytomegalovirus antigens. Only TCR beta chains were sequenced in this cohort, and the absence of alpha or paired-chain data limited detectable features. Correlated functional status among segregating V segments might reflect linkage disequilibrium, but an unknown experimental factor could not be ruled out. A later genetic analysis reported fewer N-insertions in productive TCRs among donors in an Asian-associated ancestry cluster than the approximately 700-donor mean. In a later analysis, some 17,000 TCR beta sequences were associated with specific HLA alleles at a false discovery rate of 0.05. While some public TCRs were present in many individuals, most TCR sequences turned up only very rarely across donors. A further reported finding was that TCR beta sequences accurately predicted the HLA-A and HLA-B alleles for most subjects in the first cohort. Because HLA typing was unavailable for some donors at each locus, only the typed subset was used in association tests. CMV serostatus was the only immune exposure information available for the cohort. In a later analysis, most CMV-associated TCR beta chains were found to appear HLA-restricted, with HLA associations seemingly driven largely by CMV exposure. A total of fewer than 200 TCR beta chains were listed by the study as associated with cytomegalovirus. An earlier analysis of some 560 of the donors showed that most TCR beta V segments appeared in productive rearrangements either about 90% or about 30% of the time, which broadly matched IMGT annotations. The classifier was reported to diagnose cytomegalovirus status with high specificity and sensitivity in both the original cohort and the validation cohort. A later analysis found that TCR association rates varied across HLA loci, with DRB1 alleles showing the most associated TCRs and HLA-C alleles the fewest.

The sequence derives from a woman aged 40 to 49 in good health and CMV-seropositive. Sequencing used PBMCs. The chain couples TRBV5-1 to TRBJ2-6; the central 7 bases match TRBD1. DNA sequence: TGCGCCAGCAGCGTGTGGACAGGTTATAACTCTGGGGCCAACGTCCTGACTTTC. This is translated as CASSVWTGYNSGANVLTF.